This T cell receptor beta chain comes out of a study of CD8 T cells in Susac syndrome. Overall study context: There were Susac syndrome patients who were therapy-naive at blood draw, others on corticosteroids, and others on intravenous immunoglobulin alone.

With random hexamers, about 0.45 to 1 ug RNA was reverse transcribed. The amplification used immunoSEQ multiplex PCR on TCR beta CDR3; it spanned 54 Vbeta and 13 Jbeta. TCRdb re-analysed the immunoSEQ multiplex PCR reads in MiXCR, keeping a single row per CDR3 protein. The table has some 190,000 distinct CDR3 sequences, 94% seen once. CD8+ and CD4+ T cells taken from blood had their TCR beta sequenced. Trimming took 5 bases from V and 5 from J; bases not matched to a gene: 5. The germline CDR1 and CDR2 sequences are SGHAT and FQNNGV. This CDR3 comprises 14 residues. This receptor was taken from a human donor with Susac syndrome. Sequencing was carried out using CD4+ T cells from PBMCs. J is TRBJ2-7 and V is TRBV11-2, with 11 bases matching TRBD1. CDR3 residues: CASSPRTGGNEQYF. The DNA for the CDR3 is TGTGCCAGCAGCCCACGGACAGGGGGCAACGAGCAGTACTTC.